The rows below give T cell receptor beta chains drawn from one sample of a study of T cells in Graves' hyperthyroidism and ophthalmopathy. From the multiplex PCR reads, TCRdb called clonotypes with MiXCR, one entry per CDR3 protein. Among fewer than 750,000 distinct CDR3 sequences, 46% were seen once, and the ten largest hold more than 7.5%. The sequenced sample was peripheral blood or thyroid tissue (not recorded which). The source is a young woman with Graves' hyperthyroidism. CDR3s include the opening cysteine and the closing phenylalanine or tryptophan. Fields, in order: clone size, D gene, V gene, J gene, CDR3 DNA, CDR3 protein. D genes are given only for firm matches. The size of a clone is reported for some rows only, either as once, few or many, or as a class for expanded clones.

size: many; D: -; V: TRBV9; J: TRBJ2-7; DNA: TGTGCCAGCAGAGCAACCTCTCGGGATGGGGGGTTGCCCTACGAGCAGTACTTC; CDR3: CASRATSRDGGLPYEQYF
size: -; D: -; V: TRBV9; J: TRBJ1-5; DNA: TGTGCCAGCAGCGTAGCTCCAGGGGATTTT; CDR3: CASSVAPGDF
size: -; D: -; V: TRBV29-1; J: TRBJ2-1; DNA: TGCAGCGTTGAGTCCCTAGCGAGATCTCATGAGCAGTTCTTC; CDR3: CSVESLARSHEQFF
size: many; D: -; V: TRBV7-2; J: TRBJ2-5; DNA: TGTGCCAGCAGCCCCTCCGGGGAGACCCAGTACTTC; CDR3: CASSPSGETQYF
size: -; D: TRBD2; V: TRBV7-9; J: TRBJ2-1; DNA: TGTGCCAGCAGCGCACTAGCGGGGTACAATGAGCAGTTCTTC; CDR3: CASSALAGYNEQFF
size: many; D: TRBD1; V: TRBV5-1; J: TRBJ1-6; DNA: TGCGCCAGCAGCTTGACACTAAAAACAGGGGATTATAATTCACCCCTCCACTTT; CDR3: CASSLTLKTGDYNSPLHF
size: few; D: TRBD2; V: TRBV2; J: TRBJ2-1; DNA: TGTGCCAGCATGTTTGGCGGGGGCTACAATGAGCAGTTCTTC; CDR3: CASMFGGGYNEQFF
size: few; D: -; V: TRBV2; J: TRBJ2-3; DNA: TGTGCCTCCGTAGAGACAGATACGCAGTATTTT; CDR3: CASVETDTQYF
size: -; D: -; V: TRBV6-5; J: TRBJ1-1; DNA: TGTGCCAGCAGTTCCCCATACAGGGCGGCTGAAGCTTTCTTT; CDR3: CASSSPYRAAEAFF
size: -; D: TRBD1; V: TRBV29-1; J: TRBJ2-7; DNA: TGCAGCGTTACCGGGACAGGGGGAGGTAACGAGCAGTACTTC; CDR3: CSVTGTGGGNEQYF
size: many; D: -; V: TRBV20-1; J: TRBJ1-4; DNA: TGCAGTGCTAGGGGGTATCCCGAAGATAGTGAAAAACTGTTTTTT; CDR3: CSARGYPEDSEKLFF
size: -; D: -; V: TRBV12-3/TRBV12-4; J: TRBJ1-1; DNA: TGTGCCAGCAGTTTTCCTGGAGGGGAGGACACTGAAGCTTTCTTT; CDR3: CASSFPGGEDTEAFF
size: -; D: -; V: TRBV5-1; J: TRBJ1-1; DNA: TGCGCCAGCAGGATGGGCAGGGACACTGAAGCTTTCTTT; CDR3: CASRMGRDTEAFF
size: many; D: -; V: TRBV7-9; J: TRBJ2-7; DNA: TGTGCCAGCAGCTTAAACGCCTACGAGCAGTACTTC; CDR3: CASSLNAYEQYF
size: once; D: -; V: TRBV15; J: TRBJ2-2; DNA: TGTGCCGCCAGCAGCTTTACACAGAACACCGGGGAGCTGTTTTTT; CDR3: CAASSFTQNTGELFF
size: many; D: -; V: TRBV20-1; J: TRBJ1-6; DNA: TGCAGTGCAAGAACAGAAAACTATAATTCACCCCTCCACTTT; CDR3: CSARTENYNSPLHF
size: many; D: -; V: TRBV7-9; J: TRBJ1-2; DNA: TGTGCCAGCAGCTTATCGGCAGGGGAAGGCTATGGCTACACCTTC; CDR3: CASSLSAGEGYGYTF
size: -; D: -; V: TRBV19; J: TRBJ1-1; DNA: TGTGCCAGTAGTGCGGGACGGTCGAACACTGAAGCTTTCTTT; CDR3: CASSAGRSNTEAFF
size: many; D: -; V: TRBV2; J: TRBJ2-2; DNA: TGTGCCAGCAGTGAAACCCGGACAAGGTCGGGAGCCGGGGAGCTGTTTTTT; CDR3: CASSETRTRSGAGELFF
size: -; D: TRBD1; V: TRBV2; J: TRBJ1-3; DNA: TGTGCCAGCAGTGAAGACAGGGGTTTTGGAAACACCATATATTTT; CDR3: CASSEDRGFGNTIYF
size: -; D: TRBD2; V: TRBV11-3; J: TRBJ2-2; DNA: TGTGCCAGCAGCAACGAGCGGGAGACCGACACCGGGGAGCTGTTTTTT; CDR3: CASSNERETDTGELFF
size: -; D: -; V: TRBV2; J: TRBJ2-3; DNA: TGTGCCAGCACCGACGGCGCGGGACCAGATACGCAGTATTTT; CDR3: CASTDGAGPDTQYF
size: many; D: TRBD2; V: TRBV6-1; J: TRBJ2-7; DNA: TGTGCCAGCAGTGAAGGGGCGGGAGCGGCCTACGAGCAGTACTTC; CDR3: CASSEGAGAAYEQYF
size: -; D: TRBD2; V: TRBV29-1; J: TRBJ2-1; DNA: TGCAGCGCCCTAGGACTAGCGGGTCCGTCCTACAATGAGCAGTTCTTC; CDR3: CSALGLAGPSYNEQFF
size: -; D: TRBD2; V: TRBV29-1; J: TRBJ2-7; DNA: TGCAGCGTGGGACTAGCGGATGCCTACGAGCAGTACTTC; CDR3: CSVGLADAYEQYF
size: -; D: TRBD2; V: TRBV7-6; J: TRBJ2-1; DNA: TGTGCCAGCAGACCTAGCGGGAGGGCCTATTCCTACAATGAGCAGTTCTTC; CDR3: CASRPSGRAYSYNEQFF
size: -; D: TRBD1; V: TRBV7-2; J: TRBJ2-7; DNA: TGTGCCAGCAGCTCACACTCAGGGGGCTCGGGCTACGAGCAGTACTTC; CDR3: CASSSHSGGSGYEQYF
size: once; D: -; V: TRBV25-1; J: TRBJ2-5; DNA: TGTGCCAGCCCCCTGACCCCGCATTCGGAGACCCAGTACTTC; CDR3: CASPLTPHSETQYF
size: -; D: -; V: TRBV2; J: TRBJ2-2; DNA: TGTGCCAGCAGACCTACTAACACCGGGGAGCTGTTTTTT; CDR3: CASRPTNTGELFF
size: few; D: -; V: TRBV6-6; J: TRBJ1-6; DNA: TGTGCCAGCAGTTACTGGGGGGGCCCCTATAATTCACCCCTCCACTTT; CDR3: CASSYWGGPYNSPLHF
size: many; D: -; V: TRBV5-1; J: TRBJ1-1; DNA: TGCGCCAGCAGCTTGGCGGTGACGGGGGCTGAAGCTTTCTTT; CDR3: CASSLAVTGAEAFF
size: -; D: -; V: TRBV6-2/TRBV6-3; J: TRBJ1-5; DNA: TGTGCCAGCAGTTTGCCTAGCGGCATCTCGGGAATTCAGCCCCAGCATTTT; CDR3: CASSLPSGISGIQPQHF
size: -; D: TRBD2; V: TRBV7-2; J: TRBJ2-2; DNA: TGTGCCAGCAGCCTAGGGACTAGCGGGGCTGAGCAGTTTTTT; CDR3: CASSLGTSGAEQFF
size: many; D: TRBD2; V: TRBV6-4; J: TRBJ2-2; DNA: TGTGCCAGCAGTGAAGCTAGCGGGAGTGCCGGGGAGCTGTTTTTT; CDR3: CASSEASGSAGELFF
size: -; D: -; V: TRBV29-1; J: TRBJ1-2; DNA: TGCAGTTTAGCGCTCAGGTTCTATGGCTACACCTTC; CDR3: CSLALRFYGYTF
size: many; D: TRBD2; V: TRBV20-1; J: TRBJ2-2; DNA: TGCAGTGCTATCGGACTAGCGGGAGAAGGGTACACCGGGGAGCTGTTTTTT; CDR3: CSAIGLAGEGYTGELFF
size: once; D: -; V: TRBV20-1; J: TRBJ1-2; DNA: TGCAGTGCCCCCAGCGGGACAAAAAACTATGGCTACACCTTC; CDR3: CSAPSGTKNYGYTF